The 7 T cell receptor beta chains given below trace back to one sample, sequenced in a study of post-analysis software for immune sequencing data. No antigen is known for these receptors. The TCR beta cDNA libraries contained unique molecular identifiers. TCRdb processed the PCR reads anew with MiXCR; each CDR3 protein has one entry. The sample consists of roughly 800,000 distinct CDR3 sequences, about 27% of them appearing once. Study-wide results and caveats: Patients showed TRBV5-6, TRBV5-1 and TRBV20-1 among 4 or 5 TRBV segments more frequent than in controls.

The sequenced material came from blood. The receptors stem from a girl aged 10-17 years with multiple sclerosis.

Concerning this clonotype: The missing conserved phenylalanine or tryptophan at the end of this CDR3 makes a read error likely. The CDR3 region has the DNA TGTGCCAGCAGCCTAAAGTGGGCAGATACGCAGTATTCT. Its protein product is CASSLKWADTQYS. The rearrangement joins TRBV14 to TRBJ2-3; D unclear. The germline gives CDR1 SGHDN, CDR2 FVKESK. The V end was cut by 4 bases, the J end by 4 bases, with 9 bases between. The CDR3 is made up of 13 amino acids.

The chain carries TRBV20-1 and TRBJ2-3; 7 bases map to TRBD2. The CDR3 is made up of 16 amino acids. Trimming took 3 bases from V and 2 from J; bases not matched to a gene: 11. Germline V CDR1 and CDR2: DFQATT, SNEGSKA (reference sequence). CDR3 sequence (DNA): TGCAGTGCTAGGGGGGAGCGGGAACCGTACACAGATACGCAGTATTTT. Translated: CSARGEREPYTDTQYF.

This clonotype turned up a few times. The CDR3 DNA is TGTGCCATCGCCGAAAACCAAGCGGGAGACACCGGGGAGCTGTTTTTT. Amino acids: CAIAENQAGDTGELFF. The rearrangement links TRBV10-3 to TRBJ2-2; TRBD2 matches at 8 bases. Unmatched junction bases numbered 11, after V lost 8 bases and J lost 3 bases. This CDR3 has 16 residues. Germline CDR1 and CDR2: ENHRY and SYGVKD.

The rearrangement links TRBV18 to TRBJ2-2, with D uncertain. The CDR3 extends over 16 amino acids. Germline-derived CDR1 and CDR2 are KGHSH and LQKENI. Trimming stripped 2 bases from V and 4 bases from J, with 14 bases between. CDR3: CASSPRSRSGTGELFF. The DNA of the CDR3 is TGTGCCAGCTCACCAAGGTCCAGGTCGGGCACCGGGGAGCTGTTTTTT.

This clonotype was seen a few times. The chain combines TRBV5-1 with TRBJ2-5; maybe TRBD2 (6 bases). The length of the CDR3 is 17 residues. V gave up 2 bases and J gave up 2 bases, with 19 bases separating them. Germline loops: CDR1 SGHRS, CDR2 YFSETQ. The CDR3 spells CASSFGGVGTRQETQYF. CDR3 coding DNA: TGCGCCAGCAGCTTTGGCGGGGTCGGGACTCGTCAAGAGACCCAGTACTTC.

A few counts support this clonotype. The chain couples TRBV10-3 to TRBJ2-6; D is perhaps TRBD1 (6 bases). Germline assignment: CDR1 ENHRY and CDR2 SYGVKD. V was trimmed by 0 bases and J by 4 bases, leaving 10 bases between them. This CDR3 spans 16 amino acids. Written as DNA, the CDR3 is TGTGCCATCAGTGAGTCCCAGGGGCCGGGGGCCAACGTCCTGACTTTC. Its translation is CAISESQGPGANVLTF.

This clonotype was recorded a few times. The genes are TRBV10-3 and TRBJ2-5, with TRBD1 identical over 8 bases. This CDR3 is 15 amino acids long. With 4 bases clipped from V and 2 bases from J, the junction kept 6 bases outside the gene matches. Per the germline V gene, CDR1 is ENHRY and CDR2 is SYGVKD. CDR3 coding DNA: TGTGCCATCAGTGGGACAGGGATCGTTCAAGAGACCCAGTACTTC. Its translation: CAISGTGIVQETQYF.